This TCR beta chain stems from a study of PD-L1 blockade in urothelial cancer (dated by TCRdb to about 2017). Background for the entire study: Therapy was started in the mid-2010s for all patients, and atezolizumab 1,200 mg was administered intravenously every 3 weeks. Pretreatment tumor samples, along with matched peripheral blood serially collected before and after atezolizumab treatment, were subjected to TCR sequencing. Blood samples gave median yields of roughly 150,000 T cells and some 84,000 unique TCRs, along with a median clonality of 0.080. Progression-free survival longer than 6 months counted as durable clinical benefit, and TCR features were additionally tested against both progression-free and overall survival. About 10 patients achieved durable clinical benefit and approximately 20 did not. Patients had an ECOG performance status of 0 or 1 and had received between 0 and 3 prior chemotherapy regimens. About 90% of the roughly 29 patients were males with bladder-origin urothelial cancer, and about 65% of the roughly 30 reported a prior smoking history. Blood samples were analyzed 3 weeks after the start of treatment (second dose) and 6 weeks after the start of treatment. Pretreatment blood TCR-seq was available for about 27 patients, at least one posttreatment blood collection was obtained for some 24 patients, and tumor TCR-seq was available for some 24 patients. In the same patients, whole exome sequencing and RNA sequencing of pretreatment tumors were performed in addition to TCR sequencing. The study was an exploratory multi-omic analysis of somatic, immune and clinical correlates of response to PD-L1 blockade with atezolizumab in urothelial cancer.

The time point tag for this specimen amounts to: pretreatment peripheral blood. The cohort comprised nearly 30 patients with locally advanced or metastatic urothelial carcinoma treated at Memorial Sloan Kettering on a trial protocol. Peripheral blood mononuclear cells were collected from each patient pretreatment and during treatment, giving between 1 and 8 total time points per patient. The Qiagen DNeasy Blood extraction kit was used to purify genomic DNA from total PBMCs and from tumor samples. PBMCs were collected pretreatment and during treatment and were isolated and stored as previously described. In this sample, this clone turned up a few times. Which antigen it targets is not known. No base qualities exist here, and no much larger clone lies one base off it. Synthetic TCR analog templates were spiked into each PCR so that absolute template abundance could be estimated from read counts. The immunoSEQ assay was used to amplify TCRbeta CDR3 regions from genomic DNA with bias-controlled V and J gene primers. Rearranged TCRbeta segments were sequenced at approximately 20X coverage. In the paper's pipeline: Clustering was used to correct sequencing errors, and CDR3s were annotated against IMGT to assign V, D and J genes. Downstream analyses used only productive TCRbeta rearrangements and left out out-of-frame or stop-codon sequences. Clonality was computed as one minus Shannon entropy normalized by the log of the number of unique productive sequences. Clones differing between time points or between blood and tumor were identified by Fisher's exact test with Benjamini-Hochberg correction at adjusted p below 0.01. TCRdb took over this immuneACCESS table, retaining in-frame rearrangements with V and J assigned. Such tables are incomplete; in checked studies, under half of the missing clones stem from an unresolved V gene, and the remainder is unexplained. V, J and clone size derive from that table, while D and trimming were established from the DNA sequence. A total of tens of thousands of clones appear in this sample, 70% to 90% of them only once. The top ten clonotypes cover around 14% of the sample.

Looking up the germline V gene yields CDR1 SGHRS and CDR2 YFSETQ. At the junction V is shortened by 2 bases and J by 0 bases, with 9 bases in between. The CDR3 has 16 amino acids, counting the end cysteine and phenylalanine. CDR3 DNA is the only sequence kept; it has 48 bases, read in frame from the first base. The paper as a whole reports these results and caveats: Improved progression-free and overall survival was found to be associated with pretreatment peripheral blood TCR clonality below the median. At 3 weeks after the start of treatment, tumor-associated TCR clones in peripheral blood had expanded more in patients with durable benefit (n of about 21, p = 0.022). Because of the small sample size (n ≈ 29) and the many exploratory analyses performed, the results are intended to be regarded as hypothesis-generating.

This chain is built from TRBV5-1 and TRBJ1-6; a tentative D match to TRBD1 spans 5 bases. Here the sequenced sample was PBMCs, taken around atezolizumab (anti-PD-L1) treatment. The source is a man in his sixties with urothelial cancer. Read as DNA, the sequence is TGCGCCAGCAGCTTCGGGGGGAGCTCCTATAATTCACCCCTCCACTTT. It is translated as CASSFGGSSYNSPLHF.